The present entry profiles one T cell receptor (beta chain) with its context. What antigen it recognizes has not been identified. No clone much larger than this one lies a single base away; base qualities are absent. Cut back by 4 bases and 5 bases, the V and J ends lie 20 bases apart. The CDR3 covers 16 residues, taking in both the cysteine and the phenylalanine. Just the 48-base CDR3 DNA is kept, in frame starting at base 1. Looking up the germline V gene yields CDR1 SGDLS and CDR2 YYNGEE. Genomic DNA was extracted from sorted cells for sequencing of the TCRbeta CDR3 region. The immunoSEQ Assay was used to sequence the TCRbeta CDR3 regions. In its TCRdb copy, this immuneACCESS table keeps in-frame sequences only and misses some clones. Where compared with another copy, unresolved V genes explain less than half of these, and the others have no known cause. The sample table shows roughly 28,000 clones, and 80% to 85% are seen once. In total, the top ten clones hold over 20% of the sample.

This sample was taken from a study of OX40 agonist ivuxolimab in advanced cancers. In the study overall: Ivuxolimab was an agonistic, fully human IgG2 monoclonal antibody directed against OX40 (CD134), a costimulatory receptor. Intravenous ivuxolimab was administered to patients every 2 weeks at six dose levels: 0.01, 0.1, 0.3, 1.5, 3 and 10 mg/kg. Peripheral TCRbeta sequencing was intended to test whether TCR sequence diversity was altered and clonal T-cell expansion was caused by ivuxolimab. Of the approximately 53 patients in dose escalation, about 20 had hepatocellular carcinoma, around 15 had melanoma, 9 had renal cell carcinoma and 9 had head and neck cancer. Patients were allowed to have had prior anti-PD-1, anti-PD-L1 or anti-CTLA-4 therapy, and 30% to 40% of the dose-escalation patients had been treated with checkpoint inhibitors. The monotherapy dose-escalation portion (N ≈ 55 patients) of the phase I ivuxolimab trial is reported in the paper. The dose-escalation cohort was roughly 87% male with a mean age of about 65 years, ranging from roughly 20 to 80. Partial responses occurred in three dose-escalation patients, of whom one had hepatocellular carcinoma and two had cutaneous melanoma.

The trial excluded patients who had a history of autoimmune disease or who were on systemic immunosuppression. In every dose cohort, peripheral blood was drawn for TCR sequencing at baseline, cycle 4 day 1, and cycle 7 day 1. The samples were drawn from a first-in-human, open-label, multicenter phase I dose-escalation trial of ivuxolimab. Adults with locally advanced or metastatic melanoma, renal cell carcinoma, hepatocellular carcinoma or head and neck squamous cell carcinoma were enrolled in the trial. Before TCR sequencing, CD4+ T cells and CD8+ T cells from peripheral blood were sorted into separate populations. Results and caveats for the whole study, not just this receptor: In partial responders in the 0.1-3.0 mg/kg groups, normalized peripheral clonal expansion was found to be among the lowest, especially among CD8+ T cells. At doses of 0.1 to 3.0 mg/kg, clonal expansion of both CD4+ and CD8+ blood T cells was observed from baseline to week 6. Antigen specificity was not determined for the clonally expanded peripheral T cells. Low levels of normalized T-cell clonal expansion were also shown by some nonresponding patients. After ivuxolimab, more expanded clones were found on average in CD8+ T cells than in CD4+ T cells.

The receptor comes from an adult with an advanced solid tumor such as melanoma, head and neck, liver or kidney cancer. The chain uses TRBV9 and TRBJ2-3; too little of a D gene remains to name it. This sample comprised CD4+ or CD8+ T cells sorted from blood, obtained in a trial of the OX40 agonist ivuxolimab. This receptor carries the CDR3 CASSPRRPFTRDTQYF. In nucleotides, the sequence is TGTGCCAGCAGCCCTCGAAGGCCTTTTACCAGAGATACGCAGTATTTT.